The T cell receptor beta chain described here comes from a study of T cell changes during pregnancy in multiple sclerosis. TCRdb's table, derived via immunoSEQ multiplex PCR, lists solely in-frame clones and lacks some. The sample yields some 100,000 clones, around 93% seen once. Trimming stripped 4 bases from V and 2 bases from J, with 17 bases between. This CDR3 is built from 16 residues. Germline assignment: CDR1 SGHDN and CDR2 FVKESK. This clonotype was sampled from a female donor with multiple sclerosis, enrolled in a pregnancy study. The sequences come from peripheral blood, collected before pregnancy. The rearrangement joins TRBV14 to TRBJ1-2; D might be TRBD1 (5 bases). The CDR3 nucleotides read TGTGCCAGCAGCCCCCCAGGGCAGGGAACAAACTATGGCTACACCTTC. It yields the protein CASSPPGQGTNYGYTF.